The subject of this entry is one TCR beta chain. The antigen is unknown. Assay used: immunoSEQ multiplex PCR; TCRdb lists only in-frame clones, some missing. The sample gives 75,000 to 90,000 clones, 93% of which show up once; over 1.3% is in the top ten. This entry is derived from a study of human versus mouse CDR3 diversity and MHC coevolution. Naive CD4 T cells were sorted as CD45RO-negative, CD62L-positive. Findings and limits, study-wide: iCHAO1 estimated the human TCR beta repertoire at some 1.7 million clonotypes. Human T cells underwent selection on a handful of different MHC II alleles. Among all groups, most of the three human donors showed least clonal inequality.

The specimen was naive CD4+ T cells from blood. Subset of the sample: CD45RO-negative CD62L-positive naive CD4 T cells. This receptor was obtained from a person aged 30-69 years in good health.

The CDR3 coding sequence is TGTGCCAGCAGCTTAGCCCTCGAGGGTTCATCTGGAAACACCATATATTTT. Its translation is CASSLALEGSSGNTIYF. This chain connects TRBV11-2 to TRBJ1-3, with D unclear. CDR3 length: 17 amino acids. V was pared by 1 base and J by 1 base, with 14 bases between. CDR1 is SGHAT, CDR2 FQNNGV, per germline.